This T cell receptor (beta chain) stems from a study of blood T cell repertoires in COVID-19. Per the study methods: Nucleated cell number was recorded as an estimate derived from reference gene primer amplification. The data were produced by immunoSEQ multiplex PCR, yet TCRdb's version contains in-frame clones alone and is incomplete. Clone size and the V and J calls come from that table; the DNA yielded D and trimming. The sample yields more than 200,000 clones, around 87% seen once. This clone was recorded a few times. Source material: peripheral blood. The receptor comes from a woman between 50 and 59 years old with COVID-19, enrolled during active disease.

The CDR3: CQGILNYGYTF. CDR3 DNA sequence: TGTCAGGGAATACTTAACTATGGCTACACCTTC. This chain links TRBV24-1 with TRBJ1-2, with D tentatively TRBD1 (5 bases). The CDR3 is 11 amino acids. Germline lookup yields CDR1 KGHDR and CDR2 SFDVKD.